The 10 T cell receptor beta chains given below trace back to one sample, sequenced in a study of molecular identifiers for immune sequencing clone quantification. TCRdb processed the PCR reads anew with MiXCR; each CDR3 protein has one entry. There are about 640,000 distinct CDR3 sequences in the sample; just under 20% occur only once, and 0.75% to 0.95% lies in the top ten. Material for sequencing was naive CD8+ T cells from blood, with Jurkat cell RNA spiked in. The subset denotes: FACS-sorted CD8+CD4-CCR7+CD45RA+ naive T cells. Source of these receptors: a human donor in good health. Some libraries in this study had Jurkat cell RNA spiked in.

This clonotype was counted only a few times. Written as DNA, the CDR3 is TGCAGCCCAACCAGTCGCGGGGGTTACGAGCAGTACTTC. Translation: CSPTSRGGYEQYF. This chain joins TRBV20-1 and TRBJ2-7, with TRBD2 matching 7 bases. Per the germline V gene, CDR1 is DFQATT and CDR2 is SNEGSKA (reference sequence). The CDR3 is made up of 13 amino acids.

As to this clonotype: This may be a read error, as it is one base from a much larger clone. The V gene is TRBV20-1, the J gene TRBJ2-7, with TRBD2 matching 9 bases. The germline V gene has CDR1 DFQATT and CDR2 SNEGSKA (reference sequence). The V and J ends lost 2 bases and 4 bases, in that order; junction bases with no gene match: 6. The CDR3 covers 14 residues. The CDR3 DNA sequence: TGCAGTGCTAGACCAGCGGGGGGTGGTTACGAGCAGTACTTC. It encodes CSARPAGGGYEQYF.

As to this clonotype: A much bigger clone sits one base away, suggesting this may be a read error. This chain connects TRBV2 to TRBJ1-1; possible D gene TRBD1, 5 bases. The CDR3 extends over 14 amino acids. From germline, CDR1 is SNHLY and CDR2 FYNNEI. The ends were cut back, 3 bases at V and 1 base at J, with 9 bases in the middle. CDR3 loop: CASSDLQENTEAFF. The CDR3 DNA is TGTGCCAGCAGTGATTTACAGGAGAACACTGAAGCTTTCTTT.

Many counts were recorded for this clonotype. The rearrangement joins TRBV29-1 to TRBJ1-1; D is possibly TRBD1 (5 bases). This CDR3 is built from 13 residues. V lost 4 bases and J lost 1, with 10 bases in between. CDR1 and CDR2 (germline): SQVTM, ANQGSEA. In DNA, the CDR3 is TGCAGCGTTGGTGGAGGGGAGAACACTGAAGCTTTCTTT. Translation: CSVGGGENTEAFF.

This clonotype has at least ten counts. This rearrangement joins TRBV4-1 to TRBJ1-6, with 11 bases that match TRBD1. V lost 3 bases and J lost 8; bases outside the gene matches: 6. The CDR3 is 16 amino acids. Germline CDR1 MGHRA, CDR2 YSYEKL. CDR3 in DNA: TGCGCCAGCAGCCACCCGGACAGGGGGCTTCATTCACCCCTCCACTTT. Amino acid sequence: CASSHPDRGLHSPLHF.

This clonotype came up a few times. The V gene is TRBV2, the J gene TRBJ2-3; perhaps TRBD1 as D (5 bases). CDR3 size: 13 residues. Germline CDR1 SNHLY, CDR2 FYNNEI. Between the trimmed V and J ends, which lost 2 bases and 5 bases, there was a span of 8 bases. CDR3 nucleotide sequence: TGTGCCAGCAGTGAAACCAGGGAAGATACGCAGTATTTT. It codes for CASSETREDTQYF.

This chain links TRBV27 with TRBJ2-7; D ambiguous. The V end was cut by 6 bases, the J end by 6 bases, with 12 bases between. The CDR3 extends over 12 amino acids. Germline V gives CDR1 MNHEY, CDR2 SMNVEV (reference sequence). The CDR3 loop is CASSPRRGEQYF. CDR3 coding DNA: TGTGCCAGCAGCCCACGGCGCGGCGAGCAGTACTTC.

This clonotype was observed at least ten times. The chain combines TRBV12-3 or TRBV12-4 with TRBJ1-5, with a tentative D call TRBD1 (6 bases). The CDR3 runs 16 residues. Trimming shortened V by 6 bases and J by 2 bases, and 17 bases separated the two germline ends. CDR3 sequence reads: CASSPVLAGGNQPQHF. The CDR3 coding sequence is TGTGCCAGCAGCCCCGTGTTGGCAGGGGGCAATCAGCCCCAGCATTTT.

Points on this clonotype: This may be a read error: a much more frequent sequence differs by one nucleotide. This chain connects TRBV2 to TRBJ1-5, with D hard to call. V gave up 6 bases and J gave up 3 bases, with 15 bases separating them. This CDR3 contains 15 residues. CDR1 is SNHLY and CDR2 is FYNNEI in the germline V gene. The CDR3 region has the DNA TGTGCCAGCAGCCCGATACGGAGACTCAATCAGCCCCAGCATTTT. This codes for CASSPIRRLNQPQHF.

This clonotype was observed a few times. A read error is likely, as this CDR3 ends without the conserved phenylalanine or tryptophan. The chain has TRBV4-3 and TRBJ1-4, with D uncertain. CDR3 length equals 15 residues. The germline V and J ends were trimmed by 3 bases and 0 bases, with 8 bases remaining between them. In germline, CDR1 is LGHNA, CDR2 YSLEER. The CDR3 DNA is TGCGCCAGCAGCCAGTCCAGTGCAACTAATGAAAAACTGTTTCTT. It codes for CASSQSSATNEKLFL.